One T cell receptor (beta chain) is described in this entry. The antigen is not known. Over several immunoSEQ plates, each subset's genomic DNA was distributed in even portions. Produced via immunoSEQ multiplex PCR; TCRdb's table is partial and in-frame only. The data contain about 2.5 million clones, 85% to 95% of them seen just once; the ten biggest clones take up approximately 0.39%. This specimen belongs to a study of shared clonotypes between healthy human individuals. As for the study in general: Each donor had three CD4 naive, three CD4 memory, two CD8 naive and one CD8 memory plate.

V trimming: 8 bases; J trimming: 5 bases; junction bases outside the gene matches: 8. CDR1 is SNHLY and CDR2 is FYNNEI in the germline V gene. CDR3 length: 15 amino acids. General study results and limits: It was only blood that was sampled, and tissue repertoires likely differ.

The J gene is TRBJ2-2, the V gene TRBV2; 10 bases align to TRBD1. Sequencing input: naive CD4+ T cells from PBMCs. This sample's subset: CD45RA+ positively selected. The clonotype was recovered from a man aged 18 to 30 in good health. Some clones in this sample may be carry-over from other donors' samples. CDR3 sequence reads: CASGVGQGGTGELFF. CDR3 nucleotides: TGTGCCAGCGGGGTAGGACAGGGGGGGACCGGGGAGCTGTTTTTT.